The present T cell receptor (beta chain) was sequenced within a study of T cell responses to AZD1222 COVID-19 vaccine. Study results and limitations: Regions 160-218 and 743-854 held dominance among vaccine-associated CD4 TCRs, which spanned spike. White British ancestry dominated among donors, who included more females, and clonal diversity was possibly underestimated. Rises in breadth and depth of Spike-specific TCRs came after two AZD1222 doses.

The CDR3 loop spans 13 amino acids. CDR1 and CDR2 from the germline V gene are MNHEY and SMNVEV (reference sequence). Trimming pared 4 bases from V and 7 bases from J, leaving 11 bases between. The assay was immunoSEQ multiplex PCR, and TCRdb's table has in-frame clones only and misses some. This table holds approximately 73,000 clones, roughly four fifths found once. This clone was recorded once. The antigen remains unidentified. The receptor was derived from an adult in good health. Specimen: peripheral blood, collected on day 0 of AZD1222 vaccination. The chain is built from TRBV27 and TRBJ1-5; D gene unclear. CDR3 amino acids: CASSSDSRQPQHF. In nucleotides, the CDR3 is TGTGCCAGCAGTTCGGACTCGAGACAGCCCCAGCATTTT.